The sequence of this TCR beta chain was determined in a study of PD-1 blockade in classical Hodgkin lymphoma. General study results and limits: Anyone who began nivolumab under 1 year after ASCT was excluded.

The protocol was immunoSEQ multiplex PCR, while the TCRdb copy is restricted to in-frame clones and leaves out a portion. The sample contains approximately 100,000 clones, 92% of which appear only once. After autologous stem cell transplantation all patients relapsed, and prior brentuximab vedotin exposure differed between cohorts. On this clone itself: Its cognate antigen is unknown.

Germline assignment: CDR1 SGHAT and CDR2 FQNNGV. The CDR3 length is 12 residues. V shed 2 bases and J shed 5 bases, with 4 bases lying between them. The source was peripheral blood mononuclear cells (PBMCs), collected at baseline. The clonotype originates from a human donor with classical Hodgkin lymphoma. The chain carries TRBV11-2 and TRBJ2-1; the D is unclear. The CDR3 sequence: CASSLSNNEQFF. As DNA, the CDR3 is TGTGCCAGCAGCTTAAGTAACAATGAGCAGTTCTTC.